This TCR beta chain was documented in a study of CD8+ T cells in alopecia areata. Across the study: A regimen of oral tofacitinib, 5 to 10 mg twice daily, was given to treated patients. Tofacitinib ran for 6 to 18 months before 6 months off drug.

Trimming pared 6 bases from V and 5 bases from J, leaving 13 bases between. The CDR3 consists of 14 residues. The germline CDR1 and CDR2 sequences are MNHEY and SMNVEV (reference sequence). Extracted from the samples, RNA was reverse transcribed into cDNA to serve as the sequencing template. Sequencing was performed with immunoSEQ multiplex PCR; in TCRdb, only in-frame clones are kept and a portion is missing. The repertoire holds about 200,000 clones, 60% to 70% seen once, with approximately 3.4% in the top ten. There are a few counts of this clone. Its antigen is unknown. The treatment denotes: oral pan-JAK inhibitor, 5-10 mg twice daily. Study findings and constraints: Whereas mice showed it more clearly, TCR sharing across patients was murkier, possibly because of HLA. More clonal than normal scalp was lesional scalp, particularly alopecia totalis/universalis.

V usage is TRBV27 and J usage is TRBJ1-4; D might be TRBD1 (5 bases). This receptor was identified in a human donor with alopecia areata. The specimen comprised CD4+ T cells sorted from blood, sampled at week 4, from a patient treated with tofacitinib. The CDR3 reads CASSRDPGNEKLFF. The CDR3, as DNA: TGTGCCAGCAGCCGGGACCCCGGGAATGAAAAACTGTTTTTT.